This T cell receptor (beta chain) was profiled in a study of post-analysis software for immune sequencing data. Unique-molecular-identifier-tagged TCR beta cDNA libraries were used. From the PCR reads, TCRdb called clonotypes with MiXCR, one entry per CDR3 protein. The table lists 150,000 or so distinct CDR3 sequences, roughly 34% of them singletons. Between the trimmed V and J ends, which lost 7 bases and 4 bases, there was a span of 14 bases. CDR3 length: 14 residues. Material: blood, obtained after autologous hematopoietic stem cell transplantation. The TCR was taken from a girl aged 5 to 17 with multiple sclerosis. The V call is TRBV12-3 or TRBV12-4, the J call TRBJ2-1; possibly TRBD1 or TRBD2 for D (5 bases each). The CDR3 sequence: CASTLGTVYNEQFF. The CDR3 DNA sequence: TGTGCCAGCACCCTCGGGACGGTTTACAATGAGCAGTTCTTC.